Sequencing of this T cell receptor (beta chain) was carried out in a study of OX40 agonist ivuxolimab in advanced cancers. Some clones are missing from TCRdb's copy, which holds only in-frame ones; the method was immunoSEQ multiplex PCR. The data contain some 60,000 clones, roughly nine tenths of them singletons. Trimming at V came to 0 bases and at J to 5 bases, leaving 15 bases not matched to a gene. Germline-derived CDR1 and CDR2 are SGHNT and YYREEE (reference sequence). The CDR3 covers 19 residues. This sample comprised CD4+ or CD8+ T cells sorted from blood, obtained in a trial of the OX40 agonist ivuxolimab. This clonotype originated in an adult with an advanced solid tumor such as melanoma, head and neck, liver or kidney cancer. The chain has TRBV5-4 and TRBJ2-7; 12 bases fit TRBD1. The CDR3 sequence: CASSLAGGQGALREDEQYF. The CDR3 coding sequence is TGTGCCAGCAGCTTGGCGGGGGGACAGGGGGCGCTGAGGGAGGACGAGCAGTACTTC.